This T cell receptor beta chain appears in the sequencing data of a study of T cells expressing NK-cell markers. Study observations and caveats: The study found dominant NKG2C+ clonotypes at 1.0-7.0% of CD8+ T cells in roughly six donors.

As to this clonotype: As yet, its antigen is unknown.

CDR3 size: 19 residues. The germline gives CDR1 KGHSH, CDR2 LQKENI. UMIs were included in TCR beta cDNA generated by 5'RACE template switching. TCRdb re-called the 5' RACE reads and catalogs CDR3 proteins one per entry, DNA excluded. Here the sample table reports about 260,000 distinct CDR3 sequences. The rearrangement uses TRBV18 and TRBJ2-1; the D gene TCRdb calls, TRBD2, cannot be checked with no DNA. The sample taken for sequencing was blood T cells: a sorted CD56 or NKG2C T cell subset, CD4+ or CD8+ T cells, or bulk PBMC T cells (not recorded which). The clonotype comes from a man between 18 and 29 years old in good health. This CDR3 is CASSPPSGTSGAYGNEQFF.